The 11 T cell receptor beta chains presented below share a single source sample, sequenced in a study of T cells in Graves' hyperthyroidism and ophthalmopathy. TCR beta CDR3 regions were amplified from RNA transcripts. First-round RT-PCR targeting the TCR CDR3 was performed with the HTBI primer set. TCRdb analysed the multiplex PCR reads with MiXCR anew, one entry per CDR3 protein. The top ten clones hold under 10% of a sample with roughly 750,000 distinct CDR3 sequences, roughly 17% of them seen once. Input material: blood. The receptors shown here come from a young man with Graves' hyperthyroidism.

This clonotype was recorded many times. The chain links TRBV12-3 or TRBV12-4 to TRBJ2-6, with TRBD1 as a possible D gene (6 bases). Trimming left V 6 bases short and J 0 bases short, with 15 bases between. This CDR3 is built from 17 residues. In nucleotides, the CDR3 is TGTGCCAGCAGCTCGGGTAGGGGGACCTCTGGGGCCAACGTCCTGACTTTC. The encoded protein is CASSSGRGTSGANVLTF.

The V call is TRBV29-1, the J call TRBJ1-2; 7 nucleotides align to TRBD1. The CDR3 length is 14 residues. V trimming: 6 bases; J trimming: 6 bases; junction bases outside the gene matches: 13. Germline V gene sequence: CDR1 SQVTM, CDR2 ANQGSEA. The CDR3: CSVSTGTLSNGYTF. The CDR3 region has the DNA TGCAGCGTGTCGACAGGGACACTCTCAAATGGCTACACCTTC.

This clonotype was observed at least ten times. The chain couples TRBV15 to TRBJ2-7; 7 nucleotides align to TRBD1. The CDR3 is made up of 14 amino acids. The V gene end was trimmed by 5 bases and the J gene end by 0 bases; junction bases not matched to a gene: 4. Germline CDR1 and CDR2: LNHNV and YYDKDF (reference sequence). The CDR3 loop reads CATSSGTDSYEQYF. The CDR3 nucleotides read TGTGCCACCAGCTCTGGGACAGACTCCTACGAGCAGTACTTC.

J is TRBJ2-1 and V is TRBV27; 7 bases line up with TRBD2. Losses at the gene ends were 1 base for V and 9 bases for J; bases not matched to a gene: 9. Germline V gives CDR1 MNHEY, CDR2 SMNVEV (reference sequence). CDR3 size: 15 residues. The CDR3 DNA is TGTGCCAGCAGTTTATTCTCCGGGAGGACGGGTGAGCAGTTCTTC. Its protein is CASSLFSGRTGEQFF.

This clonotype showed up just a few times. Here the CDR3 DNA reads TGTGCCAGCAGCGTAGCAGGGGACACTACAGATACGCAGTATTTT. It is translated as CASSVAGDTTDTQYF. This chain links TRBV9 with TRBJ2-3, with D maybe TRBD1 (6 bases). Germline-derived CDR1 and CDR2 are SGDLS and YYNGEE. The V end was cut by 0 bases, the J end by 3 bases, with 11 bases between. CDR3 length: 15 residues.

V is TRBV11-2 and J is TRBJ2-1, with 8 bases aligning to TRBD1. V lost 5 bases, J lost 4 bases, and 7 bases stayed unmatched. This CDR3 spans 15 amino acids. The germline gives CDR1 SGHAT, CDR2 FQNNGV. The DNA for the CDR3 is TGTGCCAGCAGCCCCCGGGACAGGAATTACAATGAGCAGTTCTTC. This codes for CASSPRDRNYNEQFF.

This clonotype showed up just once. The CDR3 is CSAHTGSAYGYTF. The CDR3 DNA sequence: TGCAGTGCTCATACCGGATCAGCCTATGGCTACACCTTC. The chain uses TRBV20-1 and TRBJ1-2; D is unresolved. This CDR3 contains 13 residues. CDR1 is DFQATT and CDR2 is SNEGSKA in the germline V gene (reference sequence). V gave up 5 bases and J gave up 4 bases, with 14 bases separating them.

This clonotype has only a few counts. The rearrangement links TRBV7-6 to TRBJ1-5; no definite D call. Trimming removed 1 base from V and 1 base from J, with 5 bases in between. CDR3 length equals 14 residues. Looked up from germline, CDR1 is SGHVS and CDR2 is FNYEAQ. CDR3 in amino acids: CASSLDDSNQPQHF. In DNA form, the CDR3 reads TGTGCCAGCAGCTTAGATGACAGCAATCAGCCCCAGCATTTT.

The genes are TRBV5-1 and TRBJ2-7; maybe TRBD1 (6 bases). V lost 0 bases to trimming and J lost 3 bases, with 16 bases between them. The CDR3 is 16 residues long. From germline, CDR1 is SGHRS and CDR2 YFSETQ. The CDR3 sequence: CASSLDGQGIYYEQYF. The CDR3 nucleotides are TGCGCCAGCAGCTTGGACGGGCAGGGGATATACTACGAGCAGTACTTC.

The V gene is TRBV29-1, the J gene TRBJ1-2; TRBD1 matches 8 bases. CDR3 size: 12 residues. Per germline, CDR1 SQVTM and CDR2 ANQGSEA. Germline trimming cut 4 bases from V and 12 bases from J; bases unmatched to any gene: 10. CDR3 in amino acids: CSVGGALTGDTF. The CDR3 DNA is TGCAGCGTTGGCGGGGCCCTGACAGGGGACACCTTC.

This clonotype was observed at least ten times. This chain links TRBV12-3 or TRBV12-4 with TRBJ2-3, with 9 positions matching TRBD2. The length of the CDR3 is 13 residues. V shed 5 bases and J 8 bases; nucleotides not matched to a gene: 5. The CDR3 DNA reads as TGTGCCAGCAGTCCCGTAGCGGGAGCTACGCAGTATTTT. Amino acids: CASSPVAGATQYF.